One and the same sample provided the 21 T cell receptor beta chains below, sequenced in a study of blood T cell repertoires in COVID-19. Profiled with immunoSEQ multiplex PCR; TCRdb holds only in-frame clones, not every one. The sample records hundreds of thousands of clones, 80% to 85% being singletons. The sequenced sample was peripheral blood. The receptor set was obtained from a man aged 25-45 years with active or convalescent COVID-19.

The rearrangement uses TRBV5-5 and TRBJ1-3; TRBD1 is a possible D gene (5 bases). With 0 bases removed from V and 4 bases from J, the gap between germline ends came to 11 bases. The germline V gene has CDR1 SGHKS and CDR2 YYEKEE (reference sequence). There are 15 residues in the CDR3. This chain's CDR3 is CASSLAGGEGNTIYF. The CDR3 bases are TGTGCCAGCAGCTTGGCCGGGGGGGAAGGAAACACCATATATTTT.

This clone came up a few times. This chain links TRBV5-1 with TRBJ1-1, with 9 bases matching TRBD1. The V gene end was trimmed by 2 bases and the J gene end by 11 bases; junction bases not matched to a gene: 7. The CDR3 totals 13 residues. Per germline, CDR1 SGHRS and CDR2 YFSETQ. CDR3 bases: TGCGCCAGCAGCTTCAACAGGGGGCTGAAGGCTTTCTTT. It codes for CASSFNRGLKAFF.

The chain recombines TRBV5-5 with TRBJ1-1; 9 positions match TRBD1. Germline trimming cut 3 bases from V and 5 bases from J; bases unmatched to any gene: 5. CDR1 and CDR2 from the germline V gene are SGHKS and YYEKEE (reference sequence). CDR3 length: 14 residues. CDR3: CASSWGQGRTEAFF. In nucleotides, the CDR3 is TGTGCCAGCAGCTGGGGACAGGGTAGGACTGAAGCTTTCTTT.

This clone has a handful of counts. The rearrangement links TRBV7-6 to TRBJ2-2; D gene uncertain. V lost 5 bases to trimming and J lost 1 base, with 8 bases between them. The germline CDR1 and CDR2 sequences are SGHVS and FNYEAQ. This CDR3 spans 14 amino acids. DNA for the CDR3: TGTGCCAGCAGCCCCGAGATGAACACCGGGGAGCTGTTTTTT. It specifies CASSPEMNTGELFF.

CDR3: CASSVAGGGETQYF. Here the CDR3 DNA reads TGTGCCAGCAGTGTAGCGGGGGGCGGAGAGACCCAGTACTTC. The gene calls are TRBV25-1 and TRBJ2-5, with 10 positions matching TRBD2. CDR1 and CDR2 (germline): MGHDK, SYGVNS. There are 14 residues in the CDR3. The trim removed 4 bases at V and 4 bases at J, leaving 3 bases unmatched. Complete variable domain (other parts from reference TRBV25-1 and TRBJ2-5): EADIYQTPRYLVIGTGKKITLECSQTMGHDKMYWYQQDPGMELHLIHYSYGVNSTEKGDLSSESTVSRIRTEHFPLTLESARPSHTSQYLCASSVAGGGETQYFGPGTRLLVL.

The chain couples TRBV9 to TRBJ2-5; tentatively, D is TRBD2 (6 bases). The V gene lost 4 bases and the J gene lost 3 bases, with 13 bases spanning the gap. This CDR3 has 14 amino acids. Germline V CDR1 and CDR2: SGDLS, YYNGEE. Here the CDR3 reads CASSPGTSKETQYF. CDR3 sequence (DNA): TGTGCCAGCAGCCCCGGGACTTCAAAAGAGACCCAGTACTTC.

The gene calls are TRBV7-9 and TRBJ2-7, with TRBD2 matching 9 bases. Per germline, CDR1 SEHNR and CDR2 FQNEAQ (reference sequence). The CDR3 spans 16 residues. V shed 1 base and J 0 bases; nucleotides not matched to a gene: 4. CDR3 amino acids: CASSLGVSGSSYEQYF. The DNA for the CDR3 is TGTGCCAGCAGCTTAGGAGTTAGCGGGAGCTCCTACGAGCAGTACTTC.

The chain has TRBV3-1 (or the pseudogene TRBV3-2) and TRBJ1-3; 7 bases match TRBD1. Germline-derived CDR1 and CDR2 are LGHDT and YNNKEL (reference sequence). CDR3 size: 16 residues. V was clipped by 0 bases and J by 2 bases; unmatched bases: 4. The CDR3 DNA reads TGTGCCAGCAGCCAAGATACAGGGGCGGCTGGAAACACCATATATTTT. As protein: CASSQDTGAAGNTIYF.

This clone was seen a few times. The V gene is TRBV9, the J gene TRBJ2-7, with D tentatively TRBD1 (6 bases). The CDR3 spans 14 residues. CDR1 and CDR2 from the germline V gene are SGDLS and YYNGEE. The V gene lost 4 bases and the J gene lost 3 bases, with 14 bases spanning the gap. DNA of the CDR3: TGTGCCAGCAGCTTCGGACAGACCGACTACGAGCAGTACTTC. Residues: CASSFGQTDYEQYF.

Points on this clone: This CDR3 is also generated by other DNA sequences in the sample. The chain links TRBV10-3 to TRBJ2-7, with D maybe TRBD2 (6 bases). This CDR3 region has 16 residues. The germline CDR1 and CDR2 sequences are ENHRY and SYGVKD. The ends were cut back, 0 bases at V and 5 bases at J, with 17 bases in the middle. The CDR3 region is CAISESGPSGGNEQYF. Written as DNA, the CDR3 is TGTGCCATCAGTGAGTCCGGGCCCTCTGGGGGGAACGAGCAGTACTTC.

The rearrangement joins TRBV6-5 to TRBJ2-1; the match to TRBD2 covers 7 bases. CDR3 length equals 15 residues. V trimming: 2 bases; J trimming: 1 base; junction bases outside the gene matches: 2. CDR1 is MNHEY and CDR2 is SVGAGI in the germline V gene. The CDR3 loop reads CASSYLGGSYNEQFF. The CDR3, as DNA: TGTGCCAGCAGTTACCTCGGGGGGTCCTACAATGAGCAGTTCTTC.

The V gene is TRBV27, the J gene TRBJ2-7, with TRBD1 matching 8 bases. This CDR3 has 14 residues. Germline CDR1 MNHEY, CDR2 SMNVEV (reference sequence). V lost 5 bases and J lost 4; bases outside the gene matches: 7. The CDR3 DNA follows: TGTGCCAGCAGTCCTGACAGGGGTTCTTACGAGCAGTACTTC. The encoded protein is CASSPDRGSYEQYF.

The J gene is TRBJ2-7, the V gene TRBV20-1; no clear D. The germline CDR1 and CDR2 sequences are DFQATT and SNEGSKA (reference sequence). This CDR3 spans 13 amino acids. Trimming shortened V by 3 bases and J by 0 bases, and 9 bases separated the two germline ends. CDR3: CSASGGFSYEQYF. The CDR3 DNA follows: TGCAGTGCTAGTGGCGGTTTCTCCTACGAGCAGTACTTC.

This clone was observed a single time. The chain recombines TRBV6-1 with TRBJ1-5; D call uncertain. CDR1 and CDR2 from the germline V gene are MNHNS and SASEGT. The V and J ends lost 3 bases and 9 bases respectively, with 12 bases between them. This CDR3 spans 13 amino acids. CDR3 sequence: CASSDRFGGPQHF. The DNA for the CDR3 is TGTGCCAGCAGTGACAGGTTTGGTGGGCCCCAGCATTTT.

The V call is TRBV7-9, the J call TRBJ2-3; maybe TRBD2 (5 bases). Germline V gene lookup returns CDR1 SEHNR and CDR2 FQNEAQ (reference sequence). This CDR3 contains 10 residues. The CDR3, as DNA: TGTGCTCCGAGCGGAGATACGCAGTATTTT. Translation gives CAPSGDTQYF.

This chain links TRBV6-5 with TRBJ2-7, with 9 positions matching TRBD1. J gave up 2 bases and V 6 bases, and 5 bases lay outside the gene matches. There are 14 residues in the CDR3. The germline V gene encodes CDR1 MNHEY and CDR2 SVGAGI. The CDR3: CASRKTGGTYEQYF. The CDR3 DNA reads TGTGCCAGCAGAAAGACAGGGGGTACCTACGAGCAGTACTTC.

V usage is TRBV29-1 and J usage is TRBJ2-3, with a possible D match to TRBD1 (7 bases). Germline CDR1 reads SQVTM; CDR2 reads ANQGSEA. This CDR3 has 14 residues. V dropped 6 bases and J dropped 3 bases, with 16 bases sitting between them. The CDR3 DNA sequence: TGCAGCGTAAGGGGGCGCGGGGTGACAGATACGCAGTATTTT. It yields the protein CSVRGRGVTDTQYF.

The CDR3 protein is CAGTGLRNQPQHF. CDR3 sequence (DNA): TGTGCCGGGACAGGGTTGCGGAATCAGCCCCAGCATTTT. The V and J genes are TRBV7-9 and TRBJ1-5; 9 positions match TRBD1. This CDR3 spans 13 amino acids. V lost 11 bases, J lost 4 bases, and 6 bases stayed unmatched. CDR1 is SEHNR and CDR2 is FQNEAQ in the germline V gene (reference sequence).

This CDR3 reads CASRVVAAGQYF. CDR3 nucleotides: TGTGCCAGCCGCGTGGTTGCCGCGGGGCAGTATTTT. The gene calls are TRBV7-2 and TRBJ2-3, with TRBD2 as a possible D gene (5 bases). CDR1 and CDR2 (germline): SGHTA, FQGNSA. V was trimmed by 8 bases and J by 11 bases, leaving 17 bases between them. The CDR3 loop spans 12 amino acids.

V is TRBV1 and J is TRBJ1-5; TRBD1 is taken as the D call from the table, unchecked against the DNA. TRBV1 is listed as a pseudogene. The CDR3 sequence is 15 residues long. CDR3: CTSSQDRQHNQPQHF. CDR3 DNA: TGCACCAGCAGCCAAGATCGACAGCACAATCAGCCCCAGCATTTT.

For the CDR3, the DNA is TGCGCCAGCGCGTCCGGGACTAGCCGATTAGATACGCAGTATTTT. It yields the protein CASASGTSRLDTQYF. The genes are TRBV5-1 and TRBJ2-3; 9 bases line up with TRBD2. Trimming at V came to 7 bases and at J to 5 bases, leaving 11 bases not matched to a gene. The CDR3 consists of 15 residues. CDR1 SGHRS and CDR2 YFSETQ come from the germline V gene.